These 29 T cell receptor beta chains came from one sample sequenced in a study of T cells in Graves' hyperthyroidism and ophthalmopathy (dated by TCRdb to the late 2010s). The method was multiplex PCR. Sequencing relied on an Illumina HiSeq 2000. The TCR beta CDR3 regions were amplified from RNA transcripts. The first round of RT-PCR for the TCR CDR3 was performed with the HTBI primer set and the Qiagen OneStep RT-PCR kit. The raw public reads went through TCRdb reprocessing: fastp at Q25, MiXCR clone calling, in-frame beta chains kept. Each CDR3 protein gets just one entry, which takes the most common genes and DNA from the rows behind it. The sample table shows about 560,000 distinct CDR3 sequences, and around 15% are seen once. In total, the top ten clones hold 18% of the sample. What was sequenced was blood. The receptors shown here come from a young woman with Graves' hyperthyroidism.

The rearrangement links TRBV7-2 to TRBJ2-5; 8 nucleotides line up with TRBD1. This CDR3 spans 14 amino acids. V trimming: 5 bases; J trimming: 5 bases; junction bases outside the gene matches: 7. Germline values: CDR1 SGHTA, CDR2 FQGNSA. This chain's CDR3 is CASSLPTGVETQYF. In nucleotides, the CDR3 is TGTGCCAGCAGCCTCCCGACAGGGGTGGAGACCCAGTACTTC.

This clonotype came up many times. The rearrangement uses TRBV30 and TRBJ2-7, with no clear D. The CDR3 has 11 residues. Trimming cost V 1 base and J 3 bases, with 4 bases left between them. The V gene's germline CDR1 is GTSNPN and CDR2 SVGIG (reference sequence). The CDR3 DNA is TGTGCCTGGAGTGGCAGCTACGAGCAGTACTTC. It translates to CAWSGSYEQYF.

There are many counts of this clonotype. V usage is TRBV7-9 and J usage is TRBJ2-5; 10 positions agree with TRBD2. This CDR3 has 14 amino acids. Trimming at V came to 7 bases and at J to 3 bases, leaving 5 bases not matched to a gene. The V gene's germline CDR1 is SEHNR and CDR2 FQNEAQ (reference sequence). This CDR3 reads CASTSSGRKETQYF. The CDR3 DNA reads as TGTGCCAGCACCTCTAGCGGGAGAAAAGAGACCCAGTACTTC. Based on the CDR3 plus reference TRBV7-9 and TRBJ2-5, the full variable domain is DTGVSQNPRHKITKRGQNVTFRCDPISEHNRLYWYRQTLGQGPEFLTYFQNEAQLEKSRLLSDRFSAERPKGSFSTLEIQRTEQGDSAMYLCASTSSGRKETQYFGPGTRLLVL.

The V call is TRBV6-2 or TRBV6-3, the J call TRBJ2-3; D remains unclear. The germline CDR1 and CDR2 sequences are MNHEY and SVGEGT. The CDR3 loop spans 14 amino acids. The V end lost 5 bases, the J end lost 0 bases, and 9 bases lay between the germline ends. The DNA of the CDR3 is TGTGCCAGCAGTCGACTCCAAAGCACAGATACGCAGTATTTT. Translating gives CASSRLQSTDTQYF.

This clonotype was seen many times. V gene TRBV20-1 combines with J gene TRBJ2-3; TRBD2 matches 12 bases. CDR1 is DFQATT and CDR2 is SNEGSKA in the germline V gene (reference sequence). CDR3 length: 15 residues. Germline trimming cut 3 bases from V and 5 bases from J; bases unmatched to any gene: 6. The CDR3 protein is CSARRTSGAQDTQYF. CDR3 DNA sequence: TGCAGTGCTAGGCGGACTAGCGGGGCCCAAGATACGCAGTATTTT.

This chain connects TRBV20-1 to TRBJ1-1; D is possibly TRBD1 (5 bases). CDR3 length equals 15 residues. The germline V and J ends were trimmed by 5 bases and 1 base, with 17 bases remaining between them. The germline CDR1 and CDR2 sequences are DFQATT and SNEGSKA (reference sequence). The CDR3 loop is CSALLPRGGNTEAFF. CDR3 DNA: TGCAGTGCTTTGTTACCCCGTGGGGGGAACACTGAAGCTTTCTTT.

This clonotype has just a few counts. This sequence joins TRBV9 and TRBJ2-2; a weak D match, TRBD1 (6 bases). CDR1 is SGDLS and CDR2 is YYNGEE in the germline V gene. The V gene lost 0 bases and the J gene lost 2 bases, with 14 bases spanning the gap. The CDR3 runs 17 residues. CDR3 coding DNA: TGTGCCAGCAGCGTAGCCCCAGGGGCCGCAAACACCGGGGAGCTGTTTTTT. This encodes CASSVAPGAANTGELFF.

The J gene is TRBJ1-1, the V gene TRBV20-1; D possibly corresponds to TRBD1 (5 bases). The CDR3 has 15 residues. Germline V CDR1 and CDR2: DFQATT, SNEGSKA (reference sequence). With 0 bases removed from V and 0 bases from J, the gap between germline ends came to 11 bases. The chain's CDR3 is CSARDRGDMNTEAFF. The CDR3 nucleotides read TGCAGTGCTAGAGACCGGGGCGATATGAACACTGAAGCTTTCTTT.

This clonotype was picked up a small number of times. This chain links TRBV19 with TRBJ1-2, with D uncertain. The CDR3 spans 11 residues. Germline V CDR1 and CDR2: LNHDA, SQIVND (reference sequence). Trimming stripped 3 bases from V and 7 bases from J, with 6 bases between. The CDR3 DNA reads TGTGCCAGTAGTATCGGGGTTGGCTACACCTTC. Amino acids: CASSIGVGYTF.

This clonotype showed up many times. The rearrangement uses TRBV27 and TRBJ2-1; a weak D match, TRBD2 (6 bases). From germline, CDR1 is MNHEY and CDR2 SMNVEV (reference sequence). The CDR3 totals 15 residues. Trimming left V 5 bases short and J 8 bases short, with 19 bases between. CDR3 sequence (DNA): TGTGCCAGCAGTCCTGCCCCCCCCGGGAGCGATGAGCAGTTCTTC. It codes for CASSPAPPGSDEQFF.

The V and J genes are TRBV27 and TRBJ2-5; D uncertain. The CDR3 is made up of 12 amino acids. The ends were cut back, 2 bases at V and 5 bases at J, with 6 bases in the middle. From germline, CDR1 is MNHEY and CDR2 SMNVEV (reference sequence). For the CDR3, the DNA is TGTGCCAGCAGTTTACAGTTGGAGACCCAGTACTTC. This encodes CASSLQLETQYF.

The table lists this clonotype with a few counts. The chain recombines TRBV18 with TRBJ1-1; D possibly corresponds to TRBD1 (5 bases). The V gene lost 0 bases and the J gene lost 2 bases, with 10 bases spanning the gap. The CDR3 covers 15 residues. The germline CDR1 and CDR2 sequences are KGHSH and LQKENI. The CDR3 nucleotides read TGTGCCAGCTCACCACCGTCAGGGTTAAACACTGAAGCTTTCTTT. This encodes CASSPPSGLNTEAFF.

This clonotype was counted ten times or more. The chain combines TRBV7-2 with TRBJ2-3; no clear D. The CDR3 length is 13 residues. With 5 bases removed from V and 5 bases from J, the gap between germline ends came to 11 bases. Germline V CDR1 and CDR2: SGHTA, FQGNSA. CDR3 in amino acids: CASSGPFQDTQYF. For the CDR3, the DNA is TGTGCCAGCAGCGGACCGTTTCAAGATACGCAGTATTTT. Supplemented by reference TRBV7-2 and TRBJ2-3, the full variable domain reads GAGVSQSPSNKVTEKGKDVELRCDPISGHTALYWYRQSLGQGLEFLIYFQGNSAPDKSGLPSDRFSAERTGGSVSTLTIQRTQQEDSAVYLCASSGPFQDTQYFGPGTRLTVL.

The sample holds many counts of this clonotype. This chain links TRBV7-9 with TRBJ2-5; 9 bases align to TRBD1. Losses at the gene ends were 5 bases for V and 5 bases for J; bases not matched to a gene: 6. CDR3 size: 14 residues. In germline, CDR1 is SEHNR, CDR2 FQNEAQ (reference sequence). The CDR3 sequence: CASSNNRGRETQYF. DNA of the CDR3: TGTGCCAGCAGCAATAACAGGGGGCGGGAGACCCAGTACTTC. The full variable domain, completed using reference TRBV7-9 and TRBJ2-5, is DTGVSQNPRHKITKRGQNVTFRCDPISEHNRLYWYRQTLGQGPEFLTYFQNEAQLEKSRLLSDRFSAERPKGSFSTLEIQRTEQGDSAMYLCASSNNRGRETQYFGPGTRLLVL.

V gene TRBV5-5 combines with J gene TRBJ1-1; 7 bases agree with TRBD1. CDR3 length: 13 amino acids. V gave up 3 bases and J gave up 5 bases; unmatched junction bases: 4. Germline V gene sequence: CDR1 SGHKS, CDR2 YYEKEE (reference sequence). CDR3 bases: TGTGCCAGCAGCTGGACAGGTAGTACTGAAGCTTTCTTT. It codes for CASSWTGSTEAFF. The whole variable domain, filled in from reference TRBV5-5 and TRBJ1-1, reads DAGVTQSPTHLIKTRGQQVTLRCSPISGHKSVSWYQQVLGQGPQFIFQYYEKEERGRGNFPDRFSARQFPNYSSELNVNALLLGDSALYLCASSWTGSTEAFFGQGTRLTVV.

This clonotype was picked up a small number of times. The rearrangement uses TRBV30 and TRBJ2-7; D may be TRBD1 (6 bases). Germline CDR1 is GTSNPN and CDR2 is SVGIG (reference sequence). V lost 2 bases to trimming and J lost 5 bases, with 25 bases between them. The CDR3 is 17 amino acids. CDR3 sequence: CAWSPKGVVRAKDEQYF. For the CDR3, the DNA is TGTGCCTGGAGTCCTAAGGGGGTGGTCAGGGCCAAGGACGAGCAGTACTTC.

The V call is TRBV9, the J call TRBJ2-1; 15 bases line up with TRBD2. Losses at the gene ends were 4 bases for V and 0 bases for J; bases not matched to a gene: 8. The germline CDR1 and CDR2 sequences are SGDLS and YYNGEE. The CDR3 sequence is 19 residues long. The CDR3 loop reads CASSTPGTSGRHSYNEQFF. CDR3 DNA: TGTGCCAGCAGCACTCCCGGGACTAGCGGGAGGCACTCCTACAATGAGCAGTTCTTC.

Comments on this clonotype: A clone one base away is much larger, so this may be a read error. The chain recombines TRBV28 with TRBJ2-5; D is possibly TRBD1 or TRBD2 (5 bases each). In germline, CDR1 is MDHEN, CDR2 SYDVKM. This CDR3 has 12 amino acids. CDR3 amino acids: CASREGYETQCF. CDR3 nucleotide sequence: TGTGCCAGCAGAGAGGGGTACGAGACCCAGTGCTTC.

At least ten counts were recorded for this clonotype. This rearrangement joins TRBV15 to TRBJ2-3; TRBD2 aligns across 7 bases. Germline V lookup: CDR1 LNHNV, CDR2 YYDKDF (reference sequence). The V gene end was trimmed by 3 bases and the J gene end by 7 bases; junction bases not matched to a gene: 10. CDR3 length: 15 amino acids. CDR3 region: CATSRDSGLINTQYF. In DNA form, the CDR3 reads TGTGCCACCAGCAGGGATAGCGGGTTGATAAATACGCAGTATTTT.

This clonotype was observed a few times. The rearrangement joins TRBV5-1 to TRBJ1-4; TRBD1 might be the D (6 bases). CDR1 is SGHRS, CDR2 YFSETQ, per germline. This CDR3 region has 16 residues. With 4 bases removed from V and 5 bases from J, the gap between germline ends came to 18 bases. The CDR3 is CASSIRPLDRNEKLFF. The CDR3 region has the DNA TGCGCCAGCAGCATACGGCCCCTGGACAGAAATGAAAAACTGTTTTTT.

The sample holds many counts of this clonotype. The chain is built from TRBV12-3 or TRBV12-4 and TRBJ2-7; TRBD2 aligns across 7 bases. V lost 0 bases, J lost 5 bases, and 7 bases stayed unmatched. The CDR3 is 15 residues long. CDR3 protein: CASSLAAGQVDEQYF. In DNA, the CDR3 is TGTGCCAGCAGTTTAGCAGCGGGGCAAGTGGACGAGCAGTACTTC.

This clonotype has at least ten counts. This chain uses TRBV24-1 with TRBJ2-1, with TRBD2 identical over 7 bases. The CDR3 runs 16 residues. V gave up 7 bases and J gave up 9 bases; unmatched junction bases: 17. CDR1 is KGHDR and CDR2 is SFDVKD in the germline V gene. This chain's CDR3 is CATRPSLGEGRSEQFF. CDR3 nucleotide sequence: TGTGCCACCAGACCCTCTTTGGGGGAGGGAAGGAGTGAGCAGTTCTTC.

CDR3 in amino acids: CASSYLRTVGYGYTF. The CDR3 DNA is TGTGCCAGCAGTTACCTTAGGACAGTTGGCTATGGCTACACCTTC. This chain joins TRBV6-5 and TRBJ1-2, with TRBD1 as a possible D gene (6 bases). In germline, CDR1 is MNHEY, CDR2 SVGAGI. The CDR3 runs to 15 residues. V lost 2 bases to trimming and J lost 4 bases, with 14 bases between them.

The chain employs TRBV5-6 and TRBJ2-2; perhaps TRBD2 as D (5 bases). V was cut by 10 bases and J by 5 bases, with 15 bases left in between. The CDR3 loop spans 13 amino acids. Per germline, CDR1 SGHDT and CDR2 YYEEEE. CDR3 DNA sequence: TGTGCCGGAGGAGATGGTCCAACCGGGGAGCTGTTTTTT. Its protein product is CAGGDGPTGELFF.

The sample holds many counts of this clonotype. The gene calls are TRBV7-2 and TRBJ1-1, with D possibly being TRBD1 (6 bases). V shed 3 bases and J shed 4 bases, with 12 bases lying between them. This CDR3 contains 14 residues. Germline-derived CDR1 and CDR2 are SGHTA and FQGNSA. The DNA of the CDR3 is TGTGCCAGCAGCTTGGGGGGCGGCGGCACTGAAGCTTTCTTT. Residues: CASSLGGGGTEAFF. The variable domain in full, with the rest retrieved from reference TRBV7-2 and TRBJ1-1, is GAGVSQSPSNKVTEKGKDVELRCDPISGHTALYWYRQSLGQGLEFLIYFQGNSAPDKSGLPSDRFSAERTGGSVSTLTIQRTQQEDSAVYLCASSLGGGGTEAFFGQGTRLTVV.

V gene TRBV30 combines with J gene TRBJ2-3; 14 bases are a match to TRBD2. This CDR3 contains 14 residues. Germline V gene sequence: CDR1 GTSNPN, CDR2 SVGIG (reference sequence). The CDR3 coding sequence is TGTGCAACGGGACTAGCGGGAGGCACAGATACGCAGTATTTT. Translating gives CATGLAGGTDTQYF.

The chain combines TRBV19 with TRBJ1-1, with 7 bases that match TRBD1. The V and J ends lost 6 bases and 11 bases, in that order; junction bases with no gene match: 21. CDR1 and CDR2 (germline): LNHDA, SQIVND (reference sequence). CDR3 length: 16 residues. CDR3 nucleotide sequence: TGTGCCAGTAGCAAAGGGGGCAGGCCTTTCCTCGAGTGGGCTTTCTTT. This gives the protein CASSKGGRPFLEWAFF.

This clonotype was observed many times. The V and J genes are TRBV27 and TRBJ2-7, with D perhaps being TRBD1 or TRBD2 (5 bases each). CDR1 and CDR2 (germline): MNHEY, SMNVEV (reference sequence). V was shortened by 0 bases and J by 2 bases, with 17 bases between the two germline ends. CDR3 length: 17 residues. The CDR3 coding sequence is TGTGCCAGCAGTTTATCAATGGGGGACCGGGTTCCCTACGAGCAGTACTTC. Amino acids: CASSLSMGDRVPYEQYF.

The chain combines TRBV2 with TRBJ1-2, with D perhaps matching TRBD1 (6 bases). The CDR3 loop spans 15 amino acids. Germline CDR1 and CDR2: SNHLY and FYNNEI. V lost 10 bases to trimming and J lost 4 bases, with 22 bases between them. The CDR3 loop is CANDPPDRRSYGYTF. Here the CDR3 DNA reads TGTGCCAACGACCCCCCCGACAGGCGCTCCTATGGCTACACCTTC.